These T cell receptor beta chains were read from a single sample in a study of technical replicates of blood from several donors. The table came from immunoSEQ multiplex PCR; TCRdb's copy has only in-frame clones and leaves some out. The sample consists of 100,000 or so clones, about 94% of them appearing once. Sequences were obtained from T cells isolated from PBMCs. These receptors all stem from a human donor in good health. Both conserved end residues are part of each CDR3. The D gene is left open where the match is weak. Rows give clone size only sometimes, using once, few, many, or a class for an expanded clone.

j_call | v_call | clone_size | d_call | cdr3_nt | cdr3_aa
TRBJ1-3 | TRBV18 | - | TRBD1 | TGTGCCAGCTCACCAATAACGGGACAGGGTTCTGGAAACACCATATATTTT | CASSPITGQGSGNTIYF
TRBJ1-1 | TRBV15 | - | - | TGTGCCACCAGCAACGGAGAGCGGTCTGAAGCTTTCTTT | CATSNGERSEAFF
TRBJ1-6 | TRBV5-1 | - | - | TGCGCCAGCAGTGCCGGGAGCTATAATTCACCCCTCCACTTT | CASSAGSYNSPLHF
TRBJ1-1 | TRBV29-1 | - | TRBD1 | TGCAGCGCCCTGCTACAGGGGATAAACACTGAAGCTTTCTTT | CSALLQGINTEAFF
TRBJ1-1 | TRBV2 | once | - | TGTGCCAGCGCCGCCGACGGGGACACTGAAGCTTTCTTT | CASAADGDTEAFF
TRBJ2-5 | TRBV20-1 | - | TRBD2 | TGCAGTGCTAGACGGGAGGGAACCCAGTACTTC | CSARREGTQYF
TRBJ2-3 | TRBV29-1 | - | TRBD1 | TGCAGCGTTGCCGGGACAGGGGGCAGGAATACGCAGTATTTT | CSVAGTGGRNTQYF
TRBJ2-5 | TRBV9 | - | TRBD1 | TGTGCCAGCAGCCTAGGACAGGGTGGAGCGGAGACCCAGTACTTC | CASSLGQGGAETQYF
TRBJ2-3 | TRBV5-1 | - | - | TGCGCCAGCAGCTTGGGGGGGGTGAACACAGATACGCAGTATTTT | CASSLGGVNTDTQYF
TRBJ2-5 | TRBV6-5 | - | TRBD2 | TGTGCCAGCAGCTTCGGGAGGTCCCAAGAGACCCAGTACTTC | CASSFGRSQETQYF
TRBJ2-5 | TRBV5-1 | - | - | TGCGCCAGCAACGCAGGGTACATCGGGGAGACCCAGTACTTC | CASNAGYIGETQYF
TRBJ2-3 | TRBV13 | - | - | TGTGCCAGCAGTTTAGAACAGGGTCGGGGAAGCACAGATACGCAGTATTTT | CASSLEQGRGSTDTQYF
TRBJ1-6 | TRBV27 | - | TRBD1 | TGTGCCAGCAGTTTGACAGGGATCTATAATTCACCCCTCCACTTT | CASSLTGIYNSPLHF
TRBJ2-7 | TRBV29-1 | - | TRBD1 | TGCAGCGTTGCGACAGGGGATTCCTACGAGCAGTACTTC | CSVATGDSYEQYF
TRBJ1-2 | TRBV5-4 | - | TRBD1 | TGTGCCAGCAGCTCCTGGCCTCAGGGGGGCGGCTACACCTTC | CASSSWPQGGGYTF
TRBJ2-7 | TRBV18 | - | TRBD1 | TGTGCCAGCTCACAGGGACAGGGGGATGGCGAGCAGTACTTC | CASSQGQGDGEQYF
TRBJ1-6 | TRBV5-6 | - | - | TGTGCCAGCAGTACAGCGGGCCCGGGAGCTAATTCACCCCTCCACTTT | CASSTAGPGANSPLHF
TRBJ2-6 | TRBV19 | - | - | TGTGCCAGTAGTGCAGGGTCTGGGGCCAACGTCCTGACTTTC | CASSAGSGANVLTF
TRBJ2-1 | TRBV27 | - | - | TGTGCCAGCAGTTTAGCAGGGGACAATGAGCAGTTCTTC | CASSLAGDNEQFF
TRBJ2-5 | TRBV7-9 | - | - | TGTGCCAGCAGCTTCGGGGGGCCTTCAGAGACCCAGTACTTC | CASSFGGPSETQYF
TRBJ1-2 | TRBV7-9 | - | - | TGTGCCAGCAGCCCCAGACAGGCCTACTATGGCTACACCTTC | CASSPRQAYYGYTF
TRBJ2-7 | TRBV12-5 | - | - | TGTGCTAGTGCTCCACGGGCGGGACAGCACTACGAGCAGTACTTC | CASAPRAGQHYEQYF
TRBJ2-1 | TRBV14 | - | - | TGTGCCAGCAGCCAAGAAGCGTACAGGGTAGAGTACAATGAGCAGTTCTTC | CASSQEAYRVEYNEQFF
TRBJ2-3 | TRBV13 | once | TRBD2 | TGTGCCAGCAGCCCACACCTAGCGGACCACCGGGGAGATACGCAGTATTTT | CASSPHLADHRGDTQYF
TRBJ2-7 | TRBV11-2 | - | TRBD1 | TGTGCCAGCAGCCGGGACAGGGGGCTCTCCGAGCAGTACTTC | CASSRDRGLSEQYF
TRBJ2-7 | TRBV5-1 | - | TRBD2 | TGCGCCAGCAGGTGGCTAGCGGGGTACGAGCAGTACTTC | CASRWLAGYEQYF